The source of this T cell receptor beta chain is a study of T-cell memory formation after mild COVID-19. Whole-study results and caveats: Shrinking CD4+ clones were chiefly CM and EM; CD8+ ones were chiefly EMRA. A second wave expanding day 15 to 37 was CD4+-biased; contracting clones were balanced.

The CDR3 runs to 16 residues. In germline, CDR1 is SGDLS, CDR2 YYNGEE. V was shortened by 4 bases and J by 5 bases, with 22 bases between the two germline ends. In the case of this clonotype: The antigen is unknown.

MiXCR, applied by TCRdb to the 5' RACE reads, yields one record per CDR3 protein. The data show roughly 550,000 distinct CDR3 sequences, around 21% seen once. Sequenced: PBMCs or a T cell subset sorted from them (not recorded which). The clonotype originates from an adult woman who had mild COVID-19 (a few samples of this study predate the infection). Cell type and time point are not known. The chain links TRBV9 to TRBJ2-7; tentatively, D is TRBD1 (7 bases). The CDR3 nucleotides read TGTGCCAGCAGCCCAGGGGGGACGCTAGATGGGGACGAGCAGTACTTC. Translating it yields CASSPGGTLDGDEQYF.